This T cell receptor (beta chain) emerged from a study of control samples from healthy donors and cancer patients. This CDR3 has 17 amino acids. V was cut by 2 bases and J by 0 bases, with 17 bases left in between. Germline CDR1 is SGHTA and CDR2 is FQGNSA. Sequenced by immunoSEQ multiplex PCR; TCRdb stores in-frame clones only, minus some. This table has around 180,000 clones, 90% to 95% appearing once. This TCR derives from a woman aged 18-29 years in good health. What was sequenced was blood. The gene calls are TRBV7-2 and TRBJ2-7; D might be TRBD1 (6 bases). The CDR3 is CASSLSRGTGRSYEQYF. CDR3 DNA sequence: TGTGCCAGCAGCTTATCTAGGGGGACGGGTCGCTCCTACGAGCAGTACTTC.